This T cell receptor beta chain was found in a study of Tregs in tolerant kidney transplant recipients. Points from the study as a whole: Validation in larger populations is needed because few patients were studied. Tregs expanded with activated donor B cells seemed most donor-specific.

The assay was immunoSEQ multiplex PCR, and TCRdb's table has in-frame clones only and misses some. The data contain some 240,000 clones, roughly 80% of them singletons. Unstimulated Tregs (CD4+CD25+CD127-) and CD4+CD25- non-Tregs were sorted from PBMCs. This CDR3 is 14 amino acids long. V lost 5 bases, J lost 5 bases, and 15 bases lay in between. Germline CDR1 reads SGHTA; CDR2 reads FQGNSA. Note on this clone: The antigen is unknown.

The source of this sequence is a human donor in good health. The V and J genes are TRBV7-2 and TRBJ1-2; D is perhaps TRBD1 (5 bases). The sample taken for sequencing was CD4+ T cells from blood. In DNA form, the CDR3 reads TGTGCCAGCAGCCCCGATGGGGCAGGTTATGGCTACACCTTC. Translation gives CASSPDGAGYGYTF. Combining the CDR3 with reference TRBV7-2 and TRBJ1-2 gives the whole variable domain GAGVSQSPSNKVTEKGKDVELRCDPISGHTALYWYRQSLGQGLEFLIYFQGNSAPDKSGLPSDRFSAERTGGSVSTLTIQRTQQEDSAVYLCASSPDGAGYGYTFGSGTRLTVV.